The text below deals with one TCR beta chain. The data were taken from a study of siplizumab effects on memory and regulatory T cells. The study assayed around 92,000 TCR templates per sample. Assay used: immunoSEQ multiplex PCR; TCRdb lists only in-frame clones, some missing. The sample shows approximately 75,000 clones, 93% of them seen only once. The CDR3 consists of 15 residues. With 2 bases removed from V and 1 base from J, the gap between germline ends came to 8 bases. Germline V gene lookup returns CDR1 SGHTA and CDR2 FQGTGA. This sequence joins TRBV7-3 and TRBJ2-2; a weak D match, TRBD1 (5 bases). Source material: CD8+ T cells sorted from blood. The sequence came from a human donor in good health. In DNA, the CDR3 is TGTGCCAGCAGCTTAGTTACAGGGAACACCGGGGAGCTGTTTTTT. Residues: CASSLVTGNTGELFF.